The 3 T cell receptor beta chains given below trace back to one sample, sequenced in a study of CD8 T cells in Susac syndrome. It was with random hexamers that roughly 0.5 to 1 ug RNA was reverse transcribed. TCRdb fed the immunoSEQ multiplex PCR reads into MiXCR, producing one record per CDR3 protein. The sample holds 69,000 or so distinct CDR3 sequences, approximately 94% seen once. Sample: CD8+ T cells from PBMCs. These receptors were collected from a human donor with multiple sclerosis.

The DNA of the CDR3 is TGCAGCGTTGAAGGCAGGGTTGGAAACACCATATATTTT. Amino acids: CSVEGRVGNTIYF. The chain is built from TRBV29-1 and TRBJ1-3, with D perhaps TRBD1 (5 bases). Germline CDR1 SQVTM, CDR2 ANQGSEA. V gave up 1 base and J gave up 3 bases, with 7 bases separating them. This CDR3 is built from 13 residues.

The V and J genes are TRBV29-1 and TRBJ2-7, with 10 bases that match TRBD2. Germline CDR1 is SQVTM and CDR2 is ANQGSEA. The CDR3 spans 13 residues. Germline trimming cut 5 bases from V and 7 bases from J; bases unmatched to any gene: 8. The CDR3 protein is CSVQASGGLEQYF. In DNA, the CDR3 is TGCAGCGTTCAGGCTAGCGGGGGACTAGAGCAGTACTTC.

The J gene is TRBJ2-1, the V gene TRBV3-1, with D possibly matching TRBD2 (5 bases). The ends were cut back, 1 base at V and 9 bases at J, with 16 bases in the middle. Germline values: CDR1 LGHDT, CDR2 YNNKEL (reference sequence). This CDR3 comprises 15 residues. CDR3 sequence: CASSQVSVSGGEQFF. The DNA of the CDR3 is TGTGCCAGCAGCCAAGTATCGGTCTCAGGAGGTGAGCAGTTCTTC.